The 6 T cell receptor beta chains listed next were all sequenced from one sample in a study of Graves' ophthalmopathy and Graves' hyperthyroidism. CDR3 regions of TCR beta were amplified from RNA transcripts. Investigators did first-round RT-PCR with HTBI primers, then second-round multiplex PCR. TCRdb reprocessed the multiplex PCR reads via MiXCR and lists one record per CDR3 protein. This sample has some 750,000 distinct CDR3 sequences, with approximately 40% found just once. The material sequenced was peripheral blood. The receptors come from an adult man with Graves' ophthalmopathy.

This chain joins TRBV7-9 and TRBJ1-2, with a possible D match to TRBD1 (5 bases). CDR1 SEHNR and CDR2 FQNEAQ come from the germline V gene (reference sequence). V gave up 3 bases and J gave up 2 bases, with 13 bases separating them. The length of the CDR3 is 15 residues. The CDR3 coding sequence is TGTGCCAGCAGCTTGGTGGGGGAACGGAACTATGGCTACACCTTC. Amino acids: CASSLVGERNYGYTF.

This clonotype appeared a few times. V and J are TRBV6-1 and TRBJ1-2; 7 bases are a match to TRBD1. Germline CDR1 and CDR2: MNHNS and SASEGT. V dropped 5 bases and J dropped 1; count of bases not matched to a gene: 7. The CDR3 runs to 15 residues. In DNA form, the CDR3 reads TGTGCCAGCAGTCAATACGGACAGGATAACTATGGCTACACCTTC. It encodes CASSQYGQDNYGYTF.

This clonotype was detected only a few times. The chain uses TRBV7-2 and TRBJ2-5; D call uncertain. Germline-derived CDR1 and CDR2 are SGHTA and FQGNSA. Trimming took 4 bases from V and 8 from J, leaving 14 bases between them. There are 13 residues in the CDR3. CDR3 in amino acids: CASSSGSPRTQYF. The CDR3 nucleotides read TGTGCCAGCAGCTCCGGGTCTCCTCGAACCCAGTACTTC.

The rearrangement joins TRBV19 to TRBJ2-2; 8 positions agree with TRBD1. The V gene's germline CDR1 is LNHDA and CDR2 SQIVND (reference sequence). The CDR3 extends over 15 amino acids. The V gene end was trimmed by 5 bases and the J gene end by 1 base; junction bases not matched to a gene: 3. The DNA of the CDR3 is TGTGCCAGTAGTGCGGGACAGGTGAACACCGGGGAGCTGTTTTTT. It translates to CASSAGQVNTGELFF.

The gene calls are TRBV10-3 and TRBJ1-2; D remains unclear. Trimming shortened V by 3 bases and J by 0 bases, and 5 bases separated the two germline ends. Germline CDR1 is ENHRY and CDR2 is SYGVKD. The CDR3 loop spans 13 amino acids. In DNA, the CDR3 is TGTGCCATCAGTGATAACTCTAACTATGGCTACACCTTC. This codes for CAISDNSNYGYTF.

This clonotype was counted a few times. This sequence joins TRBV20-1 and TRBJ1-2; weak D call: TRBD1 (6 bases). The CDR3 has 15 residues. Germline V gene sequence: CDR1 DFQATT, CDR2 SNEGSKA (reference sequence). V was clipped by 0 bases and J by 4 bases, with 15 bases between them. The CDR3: CSARDRDILPYGYTF. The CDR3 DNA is TGCAGTGCTAGAGACCGGGACATTCTTCCCTATGGCTACACCTTC.